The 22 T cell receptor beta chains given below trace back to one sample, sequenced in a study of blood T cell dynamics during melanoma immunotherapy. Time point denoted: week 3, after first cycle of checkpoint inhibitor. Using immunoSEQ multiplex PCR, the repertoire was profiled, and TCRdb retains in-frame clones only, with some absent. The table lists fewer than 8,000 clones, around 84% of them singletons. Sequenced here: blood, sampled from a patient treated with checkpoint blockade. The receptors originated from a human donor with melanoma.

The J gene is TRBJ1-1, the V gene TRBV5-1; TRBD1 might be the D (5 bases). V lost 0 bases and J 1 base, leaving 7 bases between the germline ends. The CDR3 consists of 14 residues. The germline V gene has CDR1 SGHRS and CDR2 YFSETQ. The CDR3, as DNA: TGCGCCAGCAGCTTGGAAGGGGCGAACACTGAAGCTTTCTTT. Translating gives CASSLEGANTEAFF.

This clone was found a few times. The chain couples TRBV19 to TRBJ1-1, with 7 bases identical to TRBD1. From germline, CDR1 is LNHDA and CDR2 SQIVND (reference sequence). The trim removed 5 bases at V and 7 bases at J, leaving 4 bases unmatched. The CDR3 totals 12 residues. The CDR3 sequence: CASSSRTGEAFF. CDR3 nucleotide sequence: TGTGCCAGTAGTTCCAGGACAGGTGAAGCTTTCTTT.

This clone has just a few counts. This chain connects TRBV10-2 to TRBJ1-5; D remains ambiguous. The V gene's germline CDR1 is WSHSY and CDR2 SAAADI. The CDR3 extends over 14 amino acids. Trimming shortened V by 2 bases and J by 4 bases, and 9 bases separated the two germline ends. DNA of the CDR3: TGCGCCAGCAGTGAGAGGGTTGGGAATCAGCCCCAGCATTTT. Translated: CASSERVGNQPQHF.

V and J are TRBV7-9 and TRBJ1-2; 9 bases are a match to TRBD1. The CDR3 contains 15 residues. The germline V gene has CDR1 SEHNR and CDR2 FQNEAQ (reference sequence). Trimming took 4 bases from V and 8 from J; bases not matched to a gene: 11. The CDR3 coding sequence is TGTGCCAGCAGCTCTTCCGGACAGGGGTTGGAAGGCTACACCTTC. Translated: CASSSSGQGLEGYTF.

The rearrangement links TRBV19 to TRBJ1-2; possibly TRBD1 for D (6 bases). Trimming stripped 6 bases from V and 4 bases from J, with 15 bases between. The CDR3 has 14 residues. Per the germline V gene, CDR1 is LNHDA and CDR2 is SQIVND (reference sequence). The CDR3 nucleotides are TGTGCCAGTAGGCTCCACAGGGAAGGCTATGGCTACACCTTC. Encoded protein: CASRLHREGYGYTF. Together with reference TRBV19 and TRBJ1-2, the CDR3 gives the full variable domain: DGGITQSPKYLFRKEGQNVTLSCEQNLNHDAMYWYRQDPGQGLRLIYYSQIVNDFQKGDIAEGYSVSREKKESFPLTVTSAQKNPTAFYLCASRLHREGYGYTFGSGTRLTVV.

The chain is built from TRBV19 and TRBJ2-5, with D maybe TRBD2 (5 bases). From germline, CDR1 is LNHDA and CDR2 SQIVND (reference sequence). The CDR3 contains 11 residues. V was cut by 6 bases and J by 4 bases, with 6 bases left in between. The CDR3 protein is CASSGGETQYF. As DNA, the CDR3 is TGTGCCAGTAGCGGAGGAGAGACCCAGTACTTC.

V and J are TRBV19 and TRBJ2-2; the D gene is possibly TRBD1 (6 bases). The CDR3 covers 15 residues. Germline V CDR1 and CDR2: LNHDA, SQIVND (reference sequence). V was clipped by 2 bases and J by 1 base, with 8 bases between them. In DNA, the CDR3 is TGTGCCAGTAGTATACAACAGGGGAACACCGGGGAGCTGTTTTTT. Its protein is CASSIQQGNTGELFF.

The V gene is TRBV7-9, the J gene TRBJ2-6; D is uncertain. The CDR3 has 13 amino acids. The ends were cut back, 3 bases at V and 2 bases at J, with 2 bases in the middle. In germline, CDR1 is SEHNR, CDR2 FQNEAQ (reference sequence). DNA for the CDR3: TGTGCCAGCAGCTTCCCTGGGGCCAACGTCCTGACTTTC. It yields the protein CASSFPGANVLTF. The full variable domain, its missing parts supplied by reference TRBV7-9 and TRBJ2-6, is DTGVSQNPRHKITKRGQNVTFRCDPISEHNRLYWYRQTLGQGPEFLTYFQNEAQLEKSRLLSDRFSAERPKGSFSTLEIQRTEQGDSAMYLCASSFPGANVLTFGAGSRLTVL.

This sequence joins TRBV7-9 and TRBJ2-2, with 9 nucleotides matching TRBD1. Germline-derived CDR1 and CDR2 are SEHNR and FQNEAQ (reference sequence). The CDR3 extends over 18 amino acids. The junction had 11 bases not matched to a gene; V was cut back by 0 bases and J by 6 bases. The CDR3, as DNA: TGTGCCAGCAGCTTAGCGAAATGGGACAGGGATAAGTCCGGGGAGCTGTTTTTT. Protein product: CASSLAKWDRDKSGELFF.

The DNA of the CDR3 is TGTGCAAGTCGCTTAGAGTTACCGAGCGGTAGCTCCTACAATGAGCAGTTCTTC. Protein sequence: CASRLELPSGSSYNEQFF. The rearrangement uses TRBV12-2 and TRBJ2-1; TRBD2 is the table's D call, not checked against the DNA. TRBV12-2 is a known pseudogene. The CDR3 has 18 residues.

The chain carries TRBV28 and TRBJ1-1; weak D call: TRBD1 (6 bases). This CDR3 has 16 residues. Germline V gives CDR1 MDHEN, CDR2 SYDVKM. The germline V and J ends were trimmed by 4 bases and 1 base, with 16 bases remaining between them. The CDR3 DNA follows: TGTGCCAGCAGTTCTTCTAGCCAGGGGAAGAACACTGAAGCTTTCTTT. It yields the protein CASSSSSQGKNTEAFF.

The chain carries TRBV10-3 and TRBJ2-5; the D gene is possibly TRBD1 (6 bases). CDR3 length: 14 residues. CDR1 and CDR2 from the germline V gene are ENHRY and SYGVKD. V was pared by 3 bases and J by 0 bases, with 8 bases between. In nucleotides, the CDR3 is TGTGCCATCAGTGAAGGGACATACCAAGAGACCCAGTACTTC. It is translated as CAISEGTYQETQYF.

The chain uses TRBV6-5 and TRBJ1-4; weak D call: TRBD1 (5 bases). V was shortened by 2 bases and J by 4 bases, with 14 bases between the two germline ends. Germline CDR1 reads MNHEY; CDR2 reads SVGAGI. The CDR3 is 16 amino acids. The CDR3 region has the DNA TGTGCCAGCAGTTACCTTTCAGGGCTGAGTAATGAAAAACTGTTTTTT. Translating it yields CASSYLSGLSNEKLFF.

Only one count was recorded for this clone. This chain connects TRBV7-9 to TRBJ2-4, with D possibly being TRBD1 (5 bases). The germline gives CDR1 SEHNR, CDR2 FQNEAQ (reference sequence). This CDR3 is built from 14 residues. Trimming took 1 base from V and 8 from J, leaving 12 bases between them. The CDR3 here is CASSLVPRADIQYF. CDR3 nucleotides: TGTGCCAGCAGCTTAGTTCCCAGGGCGGACATTCAGTACTTC.

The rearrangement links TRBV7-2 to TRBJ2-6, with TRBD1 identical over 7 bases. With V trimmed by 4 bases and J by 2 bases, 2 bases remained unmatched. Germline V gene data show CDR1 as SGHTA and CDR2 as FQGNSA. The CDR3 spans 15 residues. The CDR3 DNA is TGTGCCAGCAGCTCCGACAGGGCTGGGGCCAACGTCCTGACTTTC. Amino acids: CASSSDRAGANVLTF.

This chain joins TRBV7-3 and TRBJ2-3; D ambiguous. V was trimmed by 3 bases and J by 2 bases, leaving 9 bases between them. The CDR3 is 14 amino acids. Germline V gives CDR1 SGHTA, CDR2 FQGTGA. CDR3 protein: CASSFGSNTDTQYF. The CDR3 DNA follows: TGTGCCAGCAGCTTTGGAAGTAACACAGATACGCAGTATTTT.

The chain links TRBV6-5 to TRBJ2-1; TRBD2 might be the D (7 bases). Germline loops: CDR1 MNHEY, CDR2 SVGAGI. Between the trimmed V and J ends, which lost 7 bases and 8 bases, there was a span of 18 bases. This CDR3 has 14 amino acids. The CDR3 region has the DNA TGTGCCAGCACCCCGGGGGGCCCTTGGGATGAGCAGTTCTTC. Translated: CASTPGGPWDEQFF.

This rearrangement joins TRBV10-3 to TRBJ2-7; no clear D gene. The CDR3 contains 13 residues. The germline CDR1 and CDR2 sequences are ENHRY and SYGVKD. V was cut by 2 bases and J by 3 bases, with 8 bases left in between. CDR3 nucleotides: TGTGCCATCAGTGAGGGGAACAGCTACGAGCAGTACTTC. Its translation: CAISEGNSYEQYF.

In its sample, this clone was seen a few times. The CDR3: CASSLGRQAGDEQFF. In nucleotides, the CDR3 is TGTGCCAGCAGCTTAGGAAGGCAGGCAGGAGATGAGCAGTTCTTC. The rearrangement links TRBV11-1 to TRBJ2-1; D is unclear. V was shortened by 1 base and J by 8 bases, with 15 bases between the two germline ends. CDR1 SGHAT and CDR2 FQDESV come from the germline V gene (reference sequence). CDR3 size: 15 residues.

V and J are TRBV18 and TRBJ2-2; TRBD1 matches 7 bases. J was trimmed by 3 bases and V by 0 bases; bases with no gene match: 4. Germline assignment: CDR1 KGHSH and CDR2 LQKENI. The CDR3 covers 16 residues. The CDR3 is CASSPPRRGHTGELFF. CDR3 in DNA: TGTGCCAGCTCACCACCGAGAAGGGGGCACACCGGGGAGCTGTTTTTT.

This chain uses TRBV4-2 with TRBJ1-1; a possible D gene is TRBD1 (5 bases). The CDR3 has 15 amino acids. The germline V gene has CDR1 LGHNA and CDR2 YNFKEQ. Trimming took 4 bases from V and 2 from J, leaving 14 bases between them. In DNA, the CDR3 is TGTGCCAGCAGCCTCTTGGGGGAGGGTAACACTGAAGCTTTCTTT. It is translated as CASSLLGEGNTEAFF.

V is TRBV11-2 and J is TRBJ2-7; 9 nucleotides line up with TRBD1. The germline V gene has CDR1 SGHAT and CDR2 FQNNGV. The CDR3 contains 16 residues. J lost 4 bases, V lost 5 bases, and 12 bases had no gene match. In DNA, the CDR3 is TGTGCCAGCAGCAATTTACGGTCGGGACAGGGTTACGAGCAGTACTTC. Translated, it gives CASSNLRSGQGYEQYF.